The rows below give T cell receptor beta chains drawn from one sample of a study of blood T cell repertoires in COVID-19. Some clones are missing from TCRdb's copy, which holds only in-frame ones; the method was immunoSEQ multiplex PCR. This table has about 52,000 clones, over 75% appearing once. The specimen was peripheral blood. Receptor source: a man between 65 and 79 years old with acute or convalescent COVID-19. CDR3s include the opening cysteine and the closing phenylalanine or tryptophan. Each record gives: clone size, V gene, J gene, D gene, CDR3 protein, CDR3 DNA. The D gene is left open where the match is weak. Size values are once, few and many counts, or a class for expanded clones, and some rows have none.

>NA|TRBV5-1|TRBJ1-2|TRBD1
CASSSGTGGSGYTF
TGCGCCAGCAGTTCCGGGACAGGGGGAAGTGGCTACACCTTC
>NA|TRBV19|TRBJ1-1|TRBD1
CASIRDRGGMNTEAFF
TGTGCCAGTATAAGGGACAGGGGAGGGATGAACACTGAAGCTTTCTTT
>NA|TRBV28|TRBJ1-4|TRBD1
CASSSLGGTGTTNEKLFF
TGTGCCAGCAGTTCACTAGGTGGGACAGGGACAACTAATGAAAAACTGTTTTTT
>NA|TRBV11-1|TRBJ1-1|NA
CASSLQENTEAFF
TGTGCCAGCAGCTTACAGGAGAACACTGAAGCTTTCTTT
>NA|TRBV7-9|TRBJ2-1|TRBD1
CASSLGQGPNNEQFF
TGTGCCAGCAGCTTAGGACAGGGTCCCAACAATGAGCAGTTCTTC
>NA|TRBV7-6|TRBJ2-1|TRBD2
CASSRNPPGLAAYNEQFF
TGTGCCAGCAGCCGAAACCCCCCCGGACTAGCGGCTTACAATGAGCAGTTCTTC
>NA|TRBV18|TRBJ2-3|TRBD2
CASSPPSGGTDTQYF
TGTGCCAGCTCACCACCGAGCGGGGGCACAGATACGCAGTATTTT
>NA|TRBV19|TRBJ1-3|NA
CASRSDSGVIGNTIYF
TGTGCCAGTAGGAGTGATTCGGGGGTTATTGGAAACACCATATATTTT
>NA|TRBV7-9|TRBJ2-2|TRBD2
CASSLRREVPGELFF
TGTGCCAGCAGCTTAAGGCGGGAGGTCCCCGGGGAGCTGTTTTTT
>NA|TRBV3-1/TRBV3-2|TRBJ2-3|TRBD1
CASGQGASDTQYF
TGTGCCAGCGGGCAGGGGGCATCAGATACGCAGTATTTT
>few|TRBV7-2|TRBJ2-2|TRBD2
CASSPSGSGGAAGELFF
TGTGCCAGCAGCCCTAGCGGTAGCGGGGGGGCCGCCGGGGAGCTGTTTTTT
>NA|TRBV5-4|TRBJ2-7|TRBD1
CASSSGPGQVFHEQYF
TGTGCCAGCAGCTCAGGACCGGGACAGGTTTTCCACGAGCAGTACTTC
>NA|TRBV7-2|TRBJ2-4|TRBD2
CASIFSGTNIQYF
TGTGCCAGCATTTTTAGCGGGACGAACATTCAGTACTTC
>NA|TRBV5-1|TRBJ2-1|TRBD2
CASRMGTSGNNEQFF
TGCGCCAGCAGAATGGGGACTAGCGGTAACAATGAGCAGTTCTTC
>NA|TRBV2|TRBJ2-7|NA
CASSEYYEQYF
TGTGCCAGCAGTGAATACTACGAGCAGTACTTC
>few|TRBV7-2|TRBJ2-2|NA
CASSLQGNTGELFF
TGTGCCAGCAGCTTACAGGGCAACACCGGGGAGCTGTTTTTT
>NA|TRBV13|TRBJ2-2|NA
CASSNDSFTGELFF
TGTGCCAGCAGCAATGACAGCTTCACCGGGGAGCTGTTTTTT
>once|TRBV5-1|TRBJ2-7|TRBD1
CASSPSGQGVYEQYF
TGCGCCAGCAGCCCTTCGGGACAGGGGGTCTACGAGCAGTACTTC